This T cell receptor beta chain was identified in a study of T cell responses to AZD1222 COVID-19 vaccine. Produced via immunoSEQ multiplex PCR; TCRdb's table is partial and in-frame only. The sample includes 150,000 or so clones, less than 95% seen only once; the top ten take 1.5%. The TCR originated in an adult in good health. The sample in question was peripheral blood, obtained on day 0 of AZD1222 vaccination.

The CDR3 DNA is TGTGCCAGCAGTAGAAGGACATCGAGCTCCTACAATGAGCAGTTCTTC. As protein: CASSRRTSSSYNEQFF. The V call is TRBV11-1, the J call TRBJ2-1; D may be TRBD1 (5 bases). Germline V gene data show CDR1 as SGHAT and CDR2 as FQDESV (reference sequence). This CDR3 spans 16 amino acids. Trimming stripped 6 bases from V and 0 bases from J, with 15 bases between.